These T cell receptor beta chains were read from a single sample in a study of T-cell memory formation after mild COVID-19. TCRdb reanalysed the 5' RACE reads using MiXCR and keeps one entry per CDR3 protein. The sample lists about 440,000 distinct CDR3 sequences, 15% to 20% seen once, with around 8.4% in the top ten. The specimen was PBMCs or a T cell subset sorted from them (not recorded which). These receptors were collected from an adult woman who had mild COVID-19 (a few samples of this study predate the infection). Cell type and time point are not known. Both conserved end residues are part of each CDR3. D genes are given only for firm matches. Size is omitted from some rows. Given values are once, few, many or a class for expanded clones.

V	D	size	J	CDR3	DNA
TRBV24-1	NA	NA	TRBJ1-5	CATSGGHSSNQPQHF	TGTGCCACCAGTGGGGGACACAGTAGCAATCAGCCCCAGCATTTT
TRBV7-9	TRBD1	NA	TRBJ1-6	CASSSRDRATYNSPLHF	TGTGCCAGCAGCTCCCGGGACAGGGCTACCTATAATTCACCCCTCCACTTT
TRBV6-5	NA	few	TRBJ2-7	CASRTNRDSSYEQYF	TGTGCCAGCAGGACGAACAGGGATAGCTCCTACGAGCAGTACTTC
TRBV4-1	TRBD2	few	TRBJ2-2	CASSPSGGPTGELFF	TGCGCCAGCAGCCCTAGCGGGGGGCCCACCGGGGAGCTGTTTTTT
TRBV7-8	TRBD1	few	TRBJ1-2	CASSFYRDRGFTNYGYTF	TGTGCCAGCAGCTTCTACCGGGACAGGGGTTTTACTAACTATGGCTACACCTTC
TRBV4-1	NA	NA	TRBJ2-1	CASSQDASAYNEQFF	TGCGCCAGCAGCCAAGATGCGTCCGCCTACAATGAGCAGTTCTTC
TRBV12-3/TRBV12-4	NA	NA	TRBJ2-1	CASTHPTSSYNEQFF	TGTGCCAGCACCCATCCCACCAGCTCCTACAATGAGCAGTTCTTC
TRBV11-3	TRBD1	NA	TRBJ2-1	CASSLVRQGNEQFF	TGTGCCAGCAGCTTAGTTCGACAGGGGAATGAGCAGTTCTTC
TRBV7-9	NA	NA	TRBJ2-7	CASSISTRHEQYF	TGTGCCAGCAGTATTTCTACACGGCACGAGCAGTACTTC
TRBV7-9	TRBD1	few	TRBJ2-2	CASSARDREITGELFF	TGTGCCAGCAGCGCCCGAGACAGGGAGATCACCGGGGAGCTGTTTTTT
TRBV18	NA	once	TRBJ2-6	CASSPENSGANVLTF	TGTGCCAGCTCACCCGAGAACTCTGGGGCCAACGTCCTGACTTTC
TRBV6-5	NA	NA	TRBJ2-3	CASSYSGSGGRDTQYF	TGTGCCAGCAGTTACTCGGGAAGCGGAGGGCGGGATACGCAGTATTTT